Shown below are 21 T cell receptor beta chains from a single sample sequenced in a study of control samples from healthy donors and cancer patients. Method: immunoSEQ multiplex PCR; TCRdb's copy keeps in-frame clones and lacks some. The sample shows about 140,000 clones, around 94% of them seen only once. Sequencing input: blood. All receptors derive from a man in his forties in good health.

The V call is TRBV10-3, the J call TRBJ1-3, with D maybe TRBD1 (5 bases). Germline V lookup: CDR1 ENHRY, CDR2 SYGVKD. The CDR3 loop spans 15 amino acids. V was pared by 0 bases and J by 4 bases, with 10 bases between. The DNA for the CDR3 is TGTGCCATCAGTGAGTCGACCGGGGGAGGAAACACCATATATTTT. Translated, it gives CAISESTGGGNTIYF.

The chain recombines TRBV2 with TRBJ1-2, with a possible D match to TRBD1 (6 bases). CDR3 length: 14 amino acids. Germline CDR1 and CDR2: SNHLY and FYNNEI. Trimming removed 4 bases at V and 8 bases at J, with 17 bases between. CDR3 sequence: CASSAEGGSEGYTF. CDR3 sequence (DNA): TGTGCCAGCAGTGCAGAGGGGGGCTCAGAAGGCTACACCTTC.

The rearrangement links TRBV5-1 to TRBJ1-1, with 10 bases identical to TRBD1. Germline-derived CDR1 and CDR2 are SGHRS and YFSETQ. Trimming removed 4 bases from V and 4 bases from J; junction bases left unmatched: 10. The CDR3 runs 16 residues. In nucleotides, the CDR3 is TGCGCCAGCAGCCCAGGACAGGGGGAGAGGAGCACTGAAGCTTTCTTT. It translates to CASSPGQGERSTEAFF.

V gene TRBV14 combines with J gene TRBJ1-6; 7 positions match TRBD1. V lost 0 bases to trimming and J lost 7 bases; unmatched junction nucleotides: 6. Germline CDR1 is SGHDN and CDR2 is FVKESK. The CDR3 has 16 amino acids. The CDR3 nucleotides read TGTGCCAGCAGCCAAGACGCCTGGGACAGCAATTCACCCCTCCACTTT. Translated, it gives CASSQDAWDSNSPLHF.

To note about this clone: Other DNA sequences in this sample translate to the same CDR3. The chain joins TRBV3-1 (or the pseudogene TRBV3-2) to TRBJ1-2; D is ambiguous. V lost 6 bases and J 5 bases, leaving 7 bases between the germline ends. Germline V lookup: CDR1 LGHDT, CDR2 YNNKEL (reference sequence). CDR3 size: 11 residues. CDR3 DNA sequence: TGTGCCAGCAGTCACAATTATGGCTACACCTTC. It translates to CASSHNYGYTF.

This chain joins TRBV7-8 and TRBJ2-2, with D hard to call. The CDR3 consists of 13 residues. Germline loops: CDR1 SGHVS, CDR2 FQNEAQ. V shed 5 bases and J shed 10 bases, with 14 bases lying between them. The CDR3 loop is CASSPTPAEELFF. CDR3 DNA: TGTGCCAGCAGCCCTACACCTGCGGAGGAGCTGTTTTTT.

The chain employs TRBV5-4 and TRBJ2-7; no reliable D call. The ends were cut back, 3 bases at V and 6 bases at J, with 13 bases in the middle. The CDR3 has 13 residues. Germline CDR1 and CDR2: SGHNT and YYREEE (reference sequence). The CDR3 sequence is CASSSPADREQYF. For the CDR3, the DNA is TGTGCCAGCAGCTCACCAGCAGATCGCGAGCAGTACTTC. The whole variable domain, filled in from reference TRBV5-4 and TRBJ2-7, reads ETGVTQSPTHLIKTRGQQVTLRCSSQSGHNTVSWYQQALGQGPQFIFQYYREEENGRGNFPPRFSGLQFPNYSSELNVNALELDDSALYLCASSSPADREQYFGPGTRLTVT.

This clone appeared a single time. This chain connects TRBV6-5 to TRBJ1-2; 8 nucleotides match TRBD1. The V gene's germline CDR1 is MNHEY and CDR2 SVGAGI. Losses at the gene ends were 7 bases for V and 2 bases for J; bases not matched to a gene: 6. The CDR3 has 14 residues. The CDR3 reads CASNRQGQNYGYTF. DNA of the CDR3: TGTGCCAGCAATAGACAGGGGCAGAACTATGGCTACACCTTC.

V usage is TRBV4-3 and J usage is TRBJ1-4; TRBD1 might be the D (5 bases). Germline V gene data show CDR1 as LGHNA and CDR2 as YSLEER. With 4 bases removed from V and 5 bases from J, the gap between germline ends came to 11 bases. The CDR3 covers 14 residues. The CDR3 loop reads CASSRAGQNEKLFF. The CDR3 DNA is TGCGCCAGCAGCCGAGCAGGGCAGAATGAAAAACTGTTTTTT.

The chain uses TRBV28 and TRBJ2-7; 7 bases match TRBD1. Germline trimming cut 6 bases from V and 4 bases from J; bases unmatched to any gene: 9. The CDR3 has 14 residues. Germline CDR1 is MDHEN and CDR2 is SYDVKM. DNA for the CDR3: TGTGCCAGCAGCTACAGGGGATTGAGATACGAGCAGTACTTC. It translates to CASSYRGLRYEQYF.

The chain employs TRBV7-9 and TRBJ2-7, with 8 bases that match TRBD1. CDR1 and CDR2 (germline): SEHNR, FQNEAQ (reference sequence). The CDR3 loop spans 18 amino acids. V dropped 5 bases and J dropped 3; count of bases not matched to a gene: 18. CDR3 coding DNA: TGTGCCAGCAGCCCCGGGACAGGTTCGGGCCGGGGATTCTACGAGCAGTACTTC. Protein: CASSPGTGSGRGFYEQYF. The full variable domain, completed using reference TRBV7-9 and TRBJ2-7, is DTGVSQNPRHKITKRGQNVTFRCDPISEHNRLYWYRQTLGQGPEFLTYFQNEAQLEKSRLLSDRFSAERPKGSFSTLEIQRTEQGDSAMYLCASSPGTGSGRGFYEQYFGPGTRLTVT.

V usage is TRBV29-1 and J usage is TRBJ1-4; D unresolved. The CDR3 is 12 amino acids. CDR1 is SQVTM and CDR2 is ANQGSEA in the germline V gene. V was clipped by 4 bases and J by 10 bases, with 13 bases between them. The DNA for the CDR3 is TGCAGCGTTGCGCGAGATTCCGGAAAACTGTTTTTT. Protein sequence: CSVARDSGKLFF.

The chain recombines TRBV11-2 with TRBJ1-4; D might be TRBD1 (6 bases). The germline CDR1 and CDR2 sequences are SGHAT and FQNNGV. Trimming left V 5 bases short and J 5 bases short, with 18 bases between. The CDR3 loop spans 16 amino acids. DNA for the CDR3: TGTGCCAGCAGCCTTACAGGGACATACCAAAATGAAAAACTGTTTTTT. It specifies CASSLTGTYQNEKLFF.

This chain connects TRBV6-5 to TRBJ2-1; a possible D gene is TRBD2 (5 bases). CDR3 size: 14 residues. The germline gives CDR1 MNHEY, CDR2 SVGAGI. Trimming took 5 bases from V and 0 from J, leaving 8 bases between them. This CDR3 is CASSPEGSYNEQFF. The CDR3 DNA is TGTGCCAGCAGTCCCGAGGGCTCCTACAATGAGCAGTTCTTC.

The rearrangement links TRBV6-1 to TRBJ2-6, with D perhaps TRBD1 or TRBD2 (5 bases each). Trimming left V 4 bases short and J 0 bases short, with 22 bases between. CDR1 is MNHNS, CDR2 SASEGT, per germline. The CDR3 has 20 residues. In nucleotides, the CDR3 is TGTGCCAGCAGTGCTCACGTGGGACCTGATTGGAGCTCTGGGGCCAACGTCCTGACTTTC. It specifies CASSAHVGPDWSSGANVLTF.

The CDR3 here is CASSFQGLDEQYF. In nucleotides, the CDR3 is TGTGCCAGCAGCTTCCAGGGGCTGGACGAGCAGTACTTC. The chain combines TRBV7-9 with TRBJ2-7, with D perhaps matching TRBD1 (6 bases). CDR1 and CDR2 from the germline V gene are SEHNR and FQNEAQ (reference sequence). The length of the CDR3 is 13 residues. The V gene lost 3 bases and the J gene lost 5 bases, with 11 bases spanning the gap. The whole variable domain, remainder taken from reference TRBV7-9 and TRBJ2-7, is DTGVSQNPRHKITKRGQNVTFRCDPISEHNRLYWYRQTLGQGPEFLTYFQNEAQLEKSRLLSDRFSAERPKGSFSTLEIQRTEQGDSAMYLCASSFQGLDEQYFGPGTRLTVT.

The chain combines TRBV24-1 with TRBJ2-7; TRBD1 aligns across 7 bases. The length of the CDR3 is 15 residues. CDR1 is KGHDR and CDR2 is SFDVKD in the germline V gene. Unmatched junction bases numbered 9, after V lost 3 bases and J lost 5 bases. CDR3 nucleotide sequence: TGTGCCACCAGTGATCGACAGGGAAGCAGGAACGAGCAGTACTTC. The encoded protein is CATSDRQGSRNEQYF.

This rearrangement joins TRBV5-4 to TRBJ2-2; the D gene is possibly TRBD2 (6 bases). CDR1 is SGHNT, CDR2 YYREEE, per germline (reference sequence). Trimming stripped 0 bases from V and 5 bases from J, with 14 bases between. The CDR3 sequence is 16 residues long. The CDR3 nucleotides read TGTGCCAGCAGCTTGGGGCTTAGCGGTTTTACCGGGGAGCTGTTTTTT. Translated: CASSLGLSGFTGELFF. The variable domain in full, completed from reference TRBV5-4 and TRBJ2-2, reads ETGVTQSPTHLIKTRGQQVTLRCSSQSGHNTVSWYQQALGQGPQFIFQYYREEENGRGNFPPRFSGLQFPNYSSELNVNALELDDSALYLCASSLGLSGFTGELFFGEGSRLTVL.

The chain has TRBV6-6 and TRBJ2-1, with a possible D match to TRBD1 (6 bases). The V and J ends lost 5 bases and 5 bases respectively, with 31 bases between them. Germline CDR1 MNHNY, CDR2 SVGAGI (reference sequence). This CDR3 has 20 amino acids. The DNA for the CDR3 is TGTGCCAGCAGTCCCAGGCAAAGGGGGTTTGTTGTCATTACTCACAATGAGCAGTTCTTC. Residues: CASSPRQRGFVVITHNEQFF.

The chain is built from TRBV7-8 and TRBJ2-5; TRBD2 agrees at 8 bases. This CDR3 is 15 amino acids long. The V gene end was trimmed by 7 bases and the J gene end by 5 bases; junction bases not matched to a gene: 12. The germline CDR1 and CDR2 sequences are SGHVS and FQNEAQ. CDR3 residues: CASTHLSSSGETQYF. CDR3 DNA sequence: TGTGCCAGCACCCATCTTTCCTCTAGCGGGGAGACCCAGTACTTC.

The chain uses TRBV4-2 and TRBJ1-5; no definite D call. The germline V and J ends were trimmed by 4 bases and 2 bases, with 24 bases remaining between them. Germline V gene lookup returns CDR1 LGHNA and CDR2 YNFKEQ. The CDR3 is 19 residues long. The CDR3 coding sequence is TGTGCCAGCAGCCTTATAGAGGGTTTAACTAGTATAGGCAATCAGCCCCAGCATTTT. It is translated as CASSLIEGLTSIGNQPQHF.